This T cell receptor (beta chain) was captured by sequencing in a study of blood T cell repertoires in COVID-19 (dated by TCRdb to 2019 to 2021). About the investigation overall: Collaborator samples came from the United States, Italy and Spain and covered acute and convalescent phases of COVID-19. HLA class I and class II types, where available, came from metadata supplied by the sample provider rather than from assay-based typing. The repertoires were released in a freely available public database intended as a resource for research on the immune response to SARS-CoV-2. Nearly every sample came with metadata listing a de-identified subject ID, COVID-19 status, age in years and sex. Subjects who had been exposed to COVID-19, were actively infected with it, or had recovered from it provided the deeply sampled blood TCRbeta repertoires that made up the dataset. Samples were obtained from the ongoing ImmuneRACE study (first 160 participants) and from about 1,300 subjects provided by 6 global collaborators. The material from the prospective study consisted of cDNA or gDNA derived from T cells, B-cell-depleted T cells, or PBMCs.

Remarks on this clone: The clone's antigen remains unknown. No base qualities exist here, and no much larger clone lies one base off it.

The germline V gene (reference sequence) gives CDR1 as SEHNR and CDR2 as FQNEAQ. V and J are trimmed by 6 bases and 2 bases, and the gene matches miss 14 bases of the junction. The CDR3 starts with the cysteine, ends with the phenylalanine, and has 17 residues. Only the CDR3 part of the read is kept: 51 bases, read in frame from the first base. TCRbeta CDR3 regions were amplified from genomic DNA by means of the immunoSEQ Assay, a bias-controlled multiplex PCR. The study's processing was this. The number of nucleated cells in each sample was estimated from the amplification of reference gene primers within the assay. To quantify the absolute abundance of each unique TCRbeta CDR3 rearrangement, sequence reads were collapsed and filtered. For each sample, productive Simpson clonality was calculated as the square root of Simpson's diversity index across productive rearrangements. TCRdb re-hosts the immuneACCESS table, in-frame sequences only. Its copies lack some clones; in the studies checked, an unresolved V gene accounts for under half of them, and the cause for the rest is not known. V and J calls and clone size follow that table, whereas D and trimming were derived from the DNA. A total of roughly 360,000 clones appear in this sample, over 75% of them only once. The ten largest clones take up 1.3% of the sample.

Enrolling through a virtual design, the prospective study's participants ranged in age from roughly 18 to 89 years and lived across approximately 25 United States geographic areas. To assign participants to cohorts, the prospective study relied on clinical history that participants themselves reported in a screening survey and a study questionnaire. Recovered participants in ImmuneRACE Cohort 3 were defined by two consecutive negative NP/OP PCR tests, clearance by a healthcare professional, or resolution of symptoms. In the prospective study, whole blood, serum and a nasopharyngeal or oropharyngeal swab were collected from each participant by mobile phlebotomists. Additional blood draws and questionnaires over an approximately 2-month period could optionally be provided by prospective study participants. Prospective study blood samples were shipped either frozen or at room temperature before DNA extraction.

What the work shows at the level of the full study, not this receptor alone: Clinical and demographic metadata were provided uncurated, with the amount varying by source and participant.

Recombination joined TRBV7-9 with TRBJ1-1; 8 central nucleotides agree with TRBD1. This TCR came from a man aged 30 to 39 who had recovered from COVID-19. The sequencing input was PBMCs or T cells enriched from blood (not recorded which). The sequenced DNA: TGTGCCAGCAGTTTCAACCCAGGGGGCGGAAGAAACACTGAAGCTTTCTTT. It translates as CASSFNPGGGRNTEAFF.